A single sample gave rise to the 20 T cell receptor beta chains below, sequenced in a study of beta chain features in type 1 diabetes. Regarding the study as a whole: Significant though moderate, a shortening of TCRB CDR3s appeared in all four CD4+ subsets of Type 1 diabetes patients.

Of the isolated RNA, all was reverse transcribed, and so the sequenced material was expressed TCRB transcripts. Using immunoSEQ multiplex PCR, the repertoire was profiled, and TCRdb retains in-frame clones only, with some absent. The sample consists of roughly 150,000 clones, around 8% of them appearing once. Their antigens remain unidentified. The sequencing sample was made of central memory CD4+ T cells from blood. These receptors all stem from a middle-aged woman with type 1 diabetes.

The chain joins TRBV2 to TRBJ1-6, with D possibly being TRBD1 (5 bases). Trimming cost V 10 bases and J 10 bases, with 17 bases left between them. Germline CDR1 and CDR2: SNHLY and FYNNEI. This CDR3 is 13 amino acids long. The CDR3 nucleotides are TGTGCCACCCTGCGGGGAACAGGATCACCCCTCCACTTT. Translating gives CATLRGTGSPLHF.

V gene TRBV5-4 combines with J gene TRBJ2-7, with unresolved D. Germline V gene lookup returns CDR1 SGHNT and CDR2 YYREEE (reference sequence). V lost 6 bases to trimming and J lost 0 bases, with 10 bases between them. The CDR3 is made up of 13 amino acids. CDR3 DNA: TGTGCCAGCAACCCGGCTAGCTCCTACGAGCAGTACTTC. Translated: CASNPASSYEQYF. Variable domain in full (rest from reference TRBV5-4 and TRBJ2-7): ETGVTQSPTHLIKTRGQQVTLRCSSQSGHNTVSWYQQALGQGPQFIFQYYREEENGRGNFPPRFSGLQFPNYSSELNVNALELDDSALYLCASNPASSYEQYFGPGTRLTVT.

The sample holds many counts of this clone. V and J are TRBV28 and TRBJ2-7; 7 bases are shared with TRBD2. V was clipped by 3 bases and J by 12 bases; unmatched bases: 11. The germline gives CDR1 MDHEN, CDR2 SYDVKM. The CDR3 length is 13 residues. CDR3 residues: CASSFRAGEWLYF. The CDR3 DNA reads as TGTGCCAGCAGTTTCCGGGCGGGAGAATGGCTGTACTTC.

The chain has TRBV13 and TRBJ2-3; 7 bases match TRBD1. V trimming: 5 bases; J trimming: 1 base; junction bases outside the gene matches: 6. Germline CDR1 PRHDT, CDR2 FYEKMQ (reference sequence). The CDR3 consists of 15 residues. CDR3 in DNA: TGTGCCAGCAGCCCATCGCAGGGGGGCACAGATACGCAGTATTTT. Encoded protein: CASSPSQGGTDTQYF.

With respect to this clone: Other DNA sequences in this sample translate to the same CDR3. This rearrangement joins TRBV20-1 to TRBJ2-7, with D maybe TRBD1 (6 bases). V was cut by 4 bases and J by 5 bases, with 9 bases left in between. The CDR3 is 11 amino acids. Germline CDR1 is DFQATT and CDR2 is SNEGSKA (reference sequence). The CDR3 DNA is TGCAGTGCTAAGGGGGACCACGAGCAGTACTTC. Translating it yields CSAKGDHEQYF.

This clone appeared a few times. The chain employs TRBV28 and TRBJ2-5; maybe TRBD1 (6 bases). CDR1 and CDR2 from the germline V gene are MDHEN and SYDVKM. The CDR3 is made up of 16 amino acids. The V and J ends lost 5 bases and 0 bases respectively, with 16 bases between them. The CDR3 here is CASSGTFGQHQETQYF. DNA of the CDR3: TGTGCCAGCAGTGGAACCTTTGGACAGCACCAAGAGACCCAGTACTTC.

This clone was counted ten times or more. The rearrangement uses TRBV18 and TRBJ2-1; D is unclear. The germline CDR1 and CDR2 sequences are KGHSH and LQKENI. The length of the CDR3 is 14 residues. V was trimmed by 0 bases and J by 4 bases, leaving 7 bases between them. The CDR3 nucleotides read TGTGCCAGCTCACCACCGTACGGGTACAATGAGCAGTTCTTC. It yields the protein CASSPPYGYNEQFF.

This clone was counted a few times. The sample has other DNA sequences that encode this CDR3 too. The J gene is TRBJ1-5, the V gene TRBV4-1; no firm D call. V was trimmed by 1 base and J by 7 bases, leaving 14 bases between them. The germline V gene encodes CDR1 MGHRA and CDR2 YSYEKL. The CDR3 covers 15 residues. Here the CDR3 DNA reads TGCGCCAGCAGCCAAGGGTTGGGAAGCGGGCAGCCCCAGCATTTT. It is translated as CASSQGLGSGQPQHF.

This clone showed up just a few times. This specimen includes other DNA sequences encoding the same CDR3. The chain links TRBV28 to TRBJ1-5, with 7 bases aligning to TRBD1. The V and J ends lost 6 bases and 2 bases, in that order; junction bases with no gene match: 4. CDR1 is MDHEN and CDR2 is SYDVKM in the germline V gene. This CDR3 spans 14 amino acids. CDR3 sequence reads: CASRRTGGNQPQHF. For the CDR3, the DNA is TGTGCCAGCAGGCGGACAGGTGGCAATCAGCCCCAGCATTTT.

In its sample, this clone was seen many times. The rearrangement joins TRBV14 to TRBJ2-1, with 10 bases lining up with TRBD2. The CDR3 spans 16 residues. V dropped 4 bases and J dropped 4; count of bases not matched to a gene: 7. Per germline, CDR1 SGHDN and CDR2 FVKESK. The CDR3 DNA follows: TGTGCCAGCAGCCGGACAGCGGGAGGGCCGTACAATGAGCAGTTCTTC. It specifies CASSRTAGGPYNEQFF.

A few counts support this clone. At one end, the junction sequence differs from germline, possibly due to a read error. The chain combines TRBV7-2 with TRBJ2-7, with 8 positions matching TRBD2. CDR3 length: 16 residues. Germline lookup yields CDR1 SGHTA and CDR2 FQGNSA. CDR3 amino acids: CASSLGPAGASYEQYF. Here the CDR3 DNA reads TGTGCCAGCAGCTTAGGGCCAGCGGGAGCCAGCTACGAACAGTACTTC.

This clone was detected only a few times. The V and J genes are TRBV18 and TRBJ1-1; perhaps TRBD1 as D (5 bases). CDR1 and CDR2 from the germline V gene are KGHSH and LQKENI. The germline V and J ends were trimmed by 3 bases and 3 bases, with 11 bases remaining between them. The CDR3 length is 14 residues. The chain's CDR3 is CASSPLLGHTEAFF. CDR3 nucleotide sequence: TGTGCCAGCTCACCTCTGCTGGGGCACACTGAAGCTTTCTTT.

The chain carries TRBV27 and TRBJ1-2; TRBD1 agrees at 8 bases. This CDR3 is built from 18 residues. Germline V lookup: CDR1 MNHEY, CDR2 SMNVEV (reference sequence). Trimming took 5 bases from V and 1 from J; bases not matched to a gene: 15. The DNA for the CDR3 is TGTGCCAGCAGTCCCGGGACAGGAATTCAACATATTAACTATGGCTACACCTTC. Its protein is CASSPGTGIQHINYGYTF.

The chain combines TRBV9 with TRBJ1-4; a weak D match, TRBD1 (5 bases). Trimming pared 4 bases from V and 3 bases from J, leaving 13 bases between. Germline CDR1 SGDLS, CDR2 YYNGEE. CDR3 length: 15 amino acids. The CDR3 sequence: CASSFGGMANEKLFF. The CDR3 nucleotides are TGTGCCAGCAGCTTCGGGGGTATGGCTAATGAAAAACTGTTTTTT.

A few counts support this clone. The chain carries TRBV25-1 and TRBJ2-2; D unclear. The CDR3 spans 15 residues. Trimming pared 4 bases from V and 0 bases from J, leaving 9 bases between. Germline-derived CDR1 and CDR2 are MGHDK and SYGVNS. The DNA for the CDR3 is TGTGCCAGCAGTGTTAGCCGATCGAACACCGGGGAGCTGTTTTTT. Translation: CASSVSRSNTGELFF. The variable domain in full, with the rest retrieved from reference TRBV25-1 and TRBJ2-2, is EADIYQTPRYLVIGTGKKITLECSQTMGHDKMYWYQQDPGMELHLIHYSYGVNSTEKGDLSSESTVSRIRTEHFPLTLESARPSHTSQYLCASSVSRSNTGELFFGEGSRLTVL.

The gene calls are TRBV28 and TRBJ2-3, with TRBD2 matching 13 bases. This CDR3 comprises 17 residues. Germline CDR1 and CDR2: MDHEN and SYDVKM. Losses at the gene ends were 6 bases for V and 3 bases for J; bases not matched to a gene: 9. Here the CDR3 DNA reads TGTGCCAGCAGGCCGTCGGGACTAGCGGGAAGGACAGATACGCAGTATTTT. Its translation: CASRPSGLAGRTDTQYF.

The rearrangement uses TRBV7-9 and TRBJ2-6; D might be TRBD1 (5 bases). This CDR3 contains 16 residues. In germline, CDR1 is SEHNR, CDR2 FQNEAQ (reference sequence). The germline V and J ends were trimmed by 3 bases and 13 bases, with 22 bases remaining between them. The CDR3 here is CASSFQGQGGSGVLTF. The CDR3 DNA reads as TGTGCCAGCAGCTTCCAAGGACAAGGCGGCTCAGGGGTCCTGACTTTC.

CDR3 sequence reads: CASSPKQGAHSSNYGYTF. The CDR3 nucleotides are TGTGCCAGCAGCCCGAAACAGGGGGCACATTCCTCTAACTATGGCTACACCTTC. The chain uses TRBV7-9 and TRBJ1-2, with 9 bases aligning to TRBD1. Germline CDR1 reads SEHNR; CDR2 reads FQNEAQ (reference sequence). J lost 0 bases, V lost 5 bases, and 13 bases had no gene match. CDR3 length: 18 residues.

This sequence joins TRBV7-6 and TRBJ1-2, with D possibly TRBD1 on 5 matching bases. The CDR3 has 15 residues. Germline V gene lookup returns CDR1 SGHVS and CDR2 FNYEAQ. V lost 5 bases to trimming and J lost 6 bases, with 19 bases between them. The CDR3 loop is CASSPRLDSDHGYTF. The DNA of the CDR3 is TGTGCCAGCAGCCCCCGGCTTGACAGCGACCATGGCTACACCTTC.

The gene calls are TRBV7-9 and TRBJ2-3; D is possibly TRBD2 (5 bases). CDR3 length: 15 residues. Germline-derived CDR1 and CDR2 are SEHNR and FQNEAQ (reference sequence). With 1 base removed from V and 2 bases from J, the gap between germline ends came to 10 bases. CDR3 region: CASSLDGVITDTQYF. CDR3 in DNA: TGTGCCAGCAGCTTAGACGGGGTAATCACAGATACGCAGTATTTT.